This T cell receptor beta chain was sequenced for a study of identical twins. Study outcomes and limitations: The study found excess low generation probability among twin-shared out-of-frame alpha sequences.

The table lists this clonotype with a few counts. What it recognizes is unknown. Per germline, CDR1 LGHDT and CDR2 YNNKEL (reference sequence). The CDR3 contains 12 residues. Trimming took off 3 bases at V and 7 bases at J, with 8 bases between the two ends. MiXCR, run by TCRdb on the 5' RACE reads, gives a single entry per CDR3 protein. The top ten clones hold around 1% of a sample with over 500,000 distinct CDR3 sequences, less than 25% of them seen once. The same data also went into a second study, on T cells expressing NK-cell markers. From that second work: In several experiments, sorting was restricted to alpha-beta TCR T cells by an anti-gamma-delta TCR antibody. These clonotypes, the leaders elsewhere, also led the CD3+CD56-NKG2C+ fraction in several donors.

Sequences were obtained from CD4+ T cells sorted from blood. This chain uses TRBV3-1 with TRBJ2-3; TRBD2 is a possible D gene (5 bases). The origin of this receptor is a woman in her late teens or twenties in good health. The CDR3 loop reads CASSHRGNTQYF. The CDR3 DNA is TGTGCCAGCAGCCACCGAGGGAATACGCAGTATTTT.